The clone carrying this TCR beta chain appeared once. Only in-frame clones appear in the TCRdb table, and some are missing; sequencing was by immunoSEQ multiplex PCR. The sample has tens of thousands of clones; about 91% are singletons. This specimen belongs to a study of T cell changes during pregnancy in multiple sclerosis. This CDR3 spans 15 amino acids. Germline V CDR1 and CDR2: SGHRS, YFSETQ. The J segment lost 3 bases and the V segment lost 6 bases, leaving 7 bases of the junction unmatched. The sequence was collected from a female donor in good health, enrolled as a control in a pregnancy study. The V call is TRBV5-1, the J call TRBJ2-2; TRBD2 matches 8 bases. The source was peripheral blood, collected in the first trimester of pregnancy. CDR3 coding DNA: TGCGCCAGCATGGTAAGCGGGAGCGACACCGGGGAGCTGTTTTTT. It encodes CASMVSGSDTGELFF.